A selection of T cell receptor beta chains follows, all from one sample in a study of cytomegalovirus exposure and HLA in healthy donors. TCRdb keeps only in-frame clones here, not all; method: immunoSEQ multiplex PCR. The sample has 90,000 to 100,000 clones, roughly 80% seen once. The sample was PBMCs. The receptors come from a man aged 55 to 69 in good health and CMV-seropositive. Each CDR3 is given with its conserved first and last residue. The D gene is left open where the match is weak.

TRBD1	TRBJ2-2	TRBV5-1	CASSLGTGSGELFF
TRBD2	TRBJ2-1	TRBV7-7	CASSPELGTSSSNEQFF
TRBD1	TRBJ1-4	TRBV7-9	CASSLAWTGPHEKLFF
NA	TRBJ2-7	TRBV4-1	CASSQGQWQYF
NA	TRBJ1-5	TRBV6-1	CASSDAGPRNQPQHF
TRBD2	TRBJ2-1	TRBV5-1	CASSLGTSEAREQFF
NA	TRBJ1-6	TRBV5-5	CASSLTGTLHGVHF
NA	TRBJ2-5	TRBV7-9	CASRTGTMGRETQYF
NA	TRBJ2-2	TRBV6-5	CASSPDIRTPWELFF
NA	TRBJ2-1	TRBV6-6	CASSYGYGVEQFF
NA	TRBJ1-6	TRBV14	CASSQGQIIYNSPLHF
TRBD1	TRBJ2-2	TRBV7-8	CASSSRDRGRTGELFF
TRBD1	TRBJ1-2	TRBV6-5	CASSLTGGSNYGYTF
NA	TRBJ2-3	TRBV5-1	CASSPLGDTQYF
TRBD1	TRBJ1-2	TRBV11-2	CASSFGQGGYGYTF
TRBD1	TRBJ2-2	TRBV6-1	CASSRTGGTGELFF
TRBD1	TRBJ2-5	TRBV4-2	CASSQERGTAKETQYF
NA	TRBJ2-7	TRBV25-1	CASSSGTFYEQYF
NA	TRBJ1-1	TRBV30	CAWSLGGSIPEAFF
TRBD1	TRBJ1-6	TRBV25-1	CASRVGGQENSPLHF
TRBD1	TRBJ2-7	TRBV5-1	CASSPGWGQGYHEQYF
TRBD2	TRBJ2-5	TRBV14	CASSPWGREETQYF
TRBD2	TRBJ2-7	TRBV5-4	CASHVWGGYEQYF
TRBD2	TRBJ2-3	TRBV5-1	CASSLASGGITDTQYF
TRBD1	TRBJ1-1	TRBV5-5	CASTRDRPNTEAFF
TRBD1	TRBJ1-5	TRBV7-9	CASSRLGTDSNQPQHF
NA	TRBJ1-5	TRBV5-5	CASSLARSNQPQHF
NA	TRBJ2-1	TRBV11-2	CASSLVFGSFRSYNEQFF
NA	TRBJ1-3	TRBV18	CASSPLGESLSGNTIYF
NA	TRBJ2-2	TRBV7-9	CAVDTGELFF
NA	TRBJ2-5	TRBV7-8	CASSLAGPRAQYF
NA	TRBJ1-2	TRBV15	CATSRDPGHMGGYTF
NA	TRBJ1-3	TRBV2	CASSEQVWGNTIYF